This entry is about one T cell receptor beta chain. Antigen: not known. This entry belongs to a study of graft-versus-host responses after intestinal transplantation. Study-wide context: All recipients got anti-thymocyte globulin induction, then tacrolimus and steroids for roughly 3 years. Broader study findings: The recipient marrow held GvH clones, and some of them showed up first in ileum or blood. High graft-versus-host to host-versus-graft T cell clonal ratios marked allografts of patients with graft-donor macrochimerism. Declines in HvG clones occurring early post-transplant were associated with peak circulating GvH clone levels.

Only in-frame clones appear in the TCRdb table, and some are missing; sequencing was by immunoSEQ multiplex PCR. The sample shows about 88,000 clones, 94% of them seen only once. This CDR3 comprises 14 residues. Germline V lookup: CDR1 SEHNR, CDR2 FQNEAQ (reference sequence). V lost 2 bases and J 6 bases, leaving 11 bases between the germline ends. Sequences were derived from unstimulated CD4+ T cells sorted from spleen or lymph node cells, sampled before transplant. This sequence originates from a human donor who was the organ donor for an intestinal transplant. This chain uses TRBV7-9 with TRBJ2-1; D may be TRBD1 or TRBD2 (6 bases each). The CDR3 DNA reads as TGTGCCAGCAGCTTACGGGGGCTCGGCAATGAGCAGTTCTTC. It encodes CASSLRGLGNEQFF.